Sequencing of this TCR beta chain was carried out in a study of CD8 T cells in Susac syndrome. CD8+ and CD4+ T cells from blood underwent TCR beta sequencing. While CD8+ and CD4+ T cells were isolated negatively, TEMRA cells were enriched by FACS. Random-hexamer reverse transcription was applied to about 0.45 to 1 ug RNA. The TCR beta CDR3 was amplified by immunoSEQ multiplex PCR across 54 Vbeta, 13 Jbeta. Each CDR3 protein gets one entry after TCRdb re-called the immunoSEQ multiplex PCR reads with MiXCR. The repertoire holds approximately 200,000 distinct CDR3 sequences, with around 95% as singletons. CDR1 and CDR2 from the germline V gene are MNHEY and SMNVEV (reference sequence). Trimming removed 5 bases at V and 5 bases at J, with 18 bases between. The CDR3 spans 15 residues.

The origin of this receptor is a human donor with multiple sclerosis. The V and J genes are TRBV27 and TRBJ1-1; tentative D call: TRBD1 (5 bases). Sequencing was done on a sample of CD4+ T cells from PBMCs. In DNA, the CDR3 is TGTGCCAGCAGTCTCCTGGGAGCCAAGGGGACTGAAGCTTTCTTT. Its translation: CASSLLGAKGTEAFF.